This T cell receptor (beta chain) comes out of a study of PD-L1 blockade in urothelial cancer. The CDR3 is 15 amino acids. Germline V lookup: CDR1 LNHDA, CDR2 SQIVND (reference sequence). The V and J ends lost 5 bases and 4 bases, in that order; junction bases with no gene match: 5. This clone was seen once. The repertoire was sequenced with immunoSEQ multiplex PCR; TCRdb's copy has only in-frame clones and lacks some. The sample records around 100,000 clones, around 85% being singletons. Here the sequenced sample was PBMCs, taken around atezolizumab (anti-PD-L1) treatment. The clonotype was recovered from a middle-aged man with urothelial cancer. The chain links TRBV19 to TRBJ1-4; TRBD1 matches 9 bases. As DNA, the CDR3 is TGTGCCAGTAGTCCTTTGACAGGGGGTAATGAAAAACTGTTTTTT. It translates to CASSPLTGGNEKLFF. The variable domain in full, with the rest retrieved from reference TRBV19 and TRBJ1-4, is DGGITQSPKYLFRKEGQNVTLSCEQNLNHDAMYWYRQDPGQGLRLIYYSQIVNDFQKGDIAEGYSVSREKKESFPLTVTSAQKNPTAFYLCASSPLTGGNEKLFFGSGTQLSVL.